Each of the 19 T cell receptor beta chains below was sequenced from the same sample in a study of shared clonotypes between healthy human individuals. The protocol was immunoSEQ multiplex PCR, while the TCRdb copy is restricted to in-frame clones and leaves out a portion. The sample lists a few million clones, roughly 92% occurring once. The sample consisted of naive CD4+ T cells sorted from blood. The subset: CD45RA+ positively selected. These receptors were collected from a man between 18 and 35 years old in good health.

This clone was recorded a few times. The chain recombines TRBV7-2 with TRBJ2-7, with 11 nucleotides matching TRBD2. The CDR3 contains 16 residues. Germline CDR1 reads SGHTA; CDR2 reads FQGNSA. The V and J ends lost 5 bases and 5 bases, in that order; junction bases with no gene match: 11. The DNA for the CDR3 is TGTGCCAGCAGCCAACTAGCGGGAGAGGGGTGGGACGAGCAGTACTTC. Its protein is CASSQLAGEGWDEQYF. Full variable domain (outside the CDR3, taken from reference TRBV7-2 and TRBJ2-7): GAGVSQSPSNKVTEKGKDVELRCDPISGHTALYWYRQSLGQGLEFLIYFQGNSAPDKSGLPSDRFSAERTGGSVSTLTIQRTQQEDSAVYLCASSQLAGEGWDEQYFGPGTRLTVT.

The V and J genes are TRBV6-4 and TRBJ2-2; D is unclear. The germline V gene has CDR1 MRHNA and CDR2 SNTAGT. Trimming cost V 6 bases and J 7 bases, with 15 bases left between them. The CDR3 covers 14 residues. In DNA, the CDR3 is TGTGCCAGCAGCGTCTCTGCCGCAAGCGGGGAGCTGTTTTTT. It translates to CASSVSAASGELFF.

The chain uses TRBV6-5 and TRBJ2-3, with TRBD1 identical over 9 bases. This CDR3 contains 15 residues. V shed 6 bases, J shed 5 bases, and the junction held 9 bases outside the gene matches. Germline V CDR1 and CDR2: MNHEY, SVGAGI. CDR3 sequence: CASRAQGARGDTQYF. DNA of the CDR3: TGTGCCAGCAGGGCACAGGGGGCGCGGGGAGATACGCAGTATTTT.

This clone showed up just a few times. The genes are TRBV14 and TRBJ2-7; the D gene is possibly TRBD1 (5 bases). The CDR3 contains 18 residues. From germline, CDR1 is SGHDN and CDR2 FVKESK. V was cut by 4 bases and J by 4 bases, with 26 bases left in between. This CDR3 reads CASSLSIPFGQARYEQYF. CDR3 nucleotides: TGTGCCAGCAGCCTCTCTATCCCTTTTGGACAAGCGAGGTACGAGCAGTACTTC.

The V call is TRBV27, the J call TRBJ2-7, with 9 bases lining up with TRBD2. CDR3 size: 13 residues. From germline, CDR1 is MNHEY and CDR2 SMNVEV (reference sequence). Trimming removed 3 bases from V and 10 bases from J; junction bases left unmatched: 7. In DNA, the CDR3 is TGTGCCAGCAGTTTCGGGGTAGCGGGGGCCCAGTACTTC. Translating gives CASSFGVAGAQYF.

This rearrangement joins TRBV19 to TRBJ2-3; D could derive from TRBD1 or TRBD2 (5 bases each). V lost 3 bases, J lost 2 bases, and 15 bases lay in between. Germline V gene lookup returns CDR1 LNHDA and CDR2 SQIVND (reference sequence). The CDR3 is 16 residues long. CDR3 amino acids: CASSIRFGTVTDTQYF. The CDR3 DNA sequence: TGTGCCAGTAGTATCCGGTTCGGGACCGTCACAGATACGCAGTATTTT.

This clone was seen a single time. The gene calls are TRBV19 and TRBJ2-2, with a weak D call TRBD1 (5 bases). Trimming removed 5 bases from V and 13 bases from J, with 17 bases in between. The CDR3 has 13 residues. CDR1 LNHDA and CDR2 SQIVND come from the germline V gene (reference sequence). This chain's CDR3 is CASSPRVSEGLFF. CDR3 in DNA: TGTGCCAGTAGTCCCAGGGTTTCAGAAGGGCTGTTTTTT.

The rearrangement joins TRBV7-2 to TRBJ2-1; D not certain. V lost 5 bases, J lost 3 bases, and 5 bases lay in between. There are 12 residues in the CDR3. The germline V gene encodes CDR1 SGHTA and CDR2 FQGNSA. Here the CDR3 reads CASSAYYNEQFF. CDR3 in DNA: TGTGCCAGCAGCGCTTACTACAATGAGCAGTTCTTC.

CDR3 bases: TGTGCCTGGAGTATTATGGCACTAGGACGCCGGGCAAGTCCTTACGAGCAGTACTTC. Protein sequence: CAWSIMALGRRASPYEQYF. V is TRBV30 and J is TRBJ2-7, with TRBD2 as a possible D gene (5 bases). V lost 2 bases and J 4 bases, leaving 30 bases between the germline ends. Germline-derived CDR1 and CDR2 are GTSNPN and SVGIG (reference sequence). The CDR3 runs to 19 residues.

CDR3 DNA sequence: TGTGCCAGCAGCTCCGGGGGGAAACAAGAGACCCAGTACTTC. This translates into CASSSGGKQETQYF. This rearrangement joins TRBV11-2 to TRBJ2-5; 7 nucleotides agree with TRBD2. The V gene end was trimmed by 4 bases and the J gene end by 2 bases; junction bases not matched to a gene: 4. The CDR3 spans 14 residues. Germline loops: CDR1 SGHAT, CDR2 FQNNGV.

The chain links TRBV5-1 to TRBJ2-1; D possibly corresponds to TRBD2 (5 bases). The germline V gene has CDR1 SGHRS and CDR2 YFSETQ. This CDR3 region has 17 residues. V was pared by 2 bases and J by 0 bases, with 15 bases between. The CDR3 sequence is CASSLTLTGSSYNEQFF. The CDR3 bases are TGCGCCAGCAGCTTAACTTTGACGGGGAGCTCCTACAATGAGCAGTTCTTC.

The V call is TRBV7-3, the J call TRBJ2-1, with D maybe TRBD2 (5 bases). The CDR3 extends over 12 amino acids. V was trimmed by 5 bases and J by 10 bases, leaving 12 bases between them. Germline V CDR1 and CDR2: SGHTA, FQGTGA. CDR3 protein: CASSPGGSEQFF. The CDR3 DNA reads TGTGCCAGCAGCCCCGGTGGGAGCGAGCAGTTCTTC.

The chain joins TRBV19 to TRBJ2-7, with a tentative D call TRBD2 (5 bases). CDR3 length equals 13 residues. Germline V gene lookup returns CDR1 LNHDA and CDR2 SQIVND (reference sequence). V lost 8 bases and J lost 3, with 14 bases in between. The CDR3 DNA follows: TGTGCCAGTTCAAGACGGGGATACTACGAGCAGTACTTC. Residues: CASSRRGYYEQYF.

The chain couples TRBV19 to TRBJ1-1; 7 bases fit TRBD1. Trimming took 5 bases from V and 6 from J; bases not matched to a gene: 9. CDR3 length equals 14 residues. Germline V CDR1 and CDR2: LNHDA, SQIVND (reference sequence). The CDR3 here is CASSGARDRAEAFF. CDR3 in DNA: TGTGCCAGTAGTGGGGCCCGGGACAGAGCTGAAGCTTTCTTT.

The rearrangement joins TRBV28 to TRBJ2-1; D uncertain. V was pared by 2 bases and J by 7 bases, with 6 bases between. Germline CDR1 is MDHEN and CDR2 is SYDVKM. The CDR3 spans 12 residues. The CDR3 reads CASSLEVNEQFF. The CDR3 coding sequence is TGTGCCAGCAGTTTAGAGGTAAATGAGCAGTTCTTC.

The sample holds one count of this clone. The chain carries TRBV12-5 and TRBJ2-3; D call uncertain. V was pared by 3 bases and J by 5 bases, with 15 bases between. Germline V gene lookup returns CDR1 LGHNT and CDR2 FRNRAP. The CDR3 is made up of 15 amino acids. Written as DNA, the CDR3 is TGTGCTAGTGGTTTTGGCGGTCCTGGGGTAGATACGCAGTATTTT. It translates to CASGFGGPGVDTQYF.

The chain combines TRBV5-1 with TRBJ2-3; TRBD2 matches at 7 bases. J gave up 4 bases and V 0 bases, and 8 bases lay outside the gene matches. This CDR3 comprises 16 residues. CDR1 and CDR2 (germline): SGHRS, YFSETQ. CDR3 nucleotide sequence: TGCGCCAGCAGCTTGGGGCCGGCAGGGAGGGCAGATACGCAGTATTTT. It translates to CASSLGPAGRADTQYF.

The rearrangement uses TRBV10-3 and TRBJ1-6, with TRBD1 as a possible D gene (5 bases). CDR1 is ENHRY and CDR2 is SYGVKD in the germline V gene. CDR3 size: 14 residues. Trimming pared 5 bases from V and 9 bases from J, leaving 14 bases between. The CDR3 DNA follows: TGTGCCATCAGTTTGGACAAGAGTGGTTCACCCCTCCACTTT. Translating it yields CAISLDKSGSPLHF.

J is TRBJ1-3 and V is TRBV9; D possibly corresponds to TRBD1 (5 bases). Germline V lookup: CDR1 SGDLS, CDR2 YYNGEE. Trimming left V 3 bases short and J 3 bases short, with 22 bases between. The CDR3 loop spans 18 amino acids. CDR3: CASSAGVPGRNYGNTIYF. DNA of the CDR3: TGTGCCAGCAGCGCGGGAGTCCCGGGACGGAATTATGGAAACACCATATATTTT.